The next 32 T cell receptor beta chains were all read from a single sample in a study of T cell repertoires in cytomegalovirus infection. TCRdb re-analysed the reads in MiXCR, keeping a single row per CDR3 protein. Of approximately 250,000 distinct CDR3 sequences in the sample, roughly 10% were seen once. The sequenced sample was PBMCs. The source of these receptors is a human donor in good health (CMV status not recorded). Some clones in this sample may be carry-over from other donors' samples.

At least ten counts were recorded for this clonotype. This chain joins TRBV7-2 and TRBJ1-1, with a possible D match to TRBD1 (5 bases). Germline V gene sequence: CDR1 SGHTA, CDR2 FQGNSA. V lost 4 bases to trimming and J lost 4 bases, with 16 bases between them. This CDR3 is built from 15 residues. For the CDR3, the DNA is TGTGCCAGCAGCTACTCGTCCGGTGGGGGCACTGAAGCTTTCTTT. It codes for CASSYSSGGGTEAFF. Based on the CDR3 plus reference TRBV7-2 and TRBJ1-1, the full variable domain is GAGVSQSPSNKVTEKGKDVELRCDPISGHTALYWYRQSLGQGLEFLIYFQGNSAPDKSGLPSDRFSAERTGGSVSTLTIQRTQQEDSAVYLCASSYSSGGGTEAFFGQGTRLTVV.

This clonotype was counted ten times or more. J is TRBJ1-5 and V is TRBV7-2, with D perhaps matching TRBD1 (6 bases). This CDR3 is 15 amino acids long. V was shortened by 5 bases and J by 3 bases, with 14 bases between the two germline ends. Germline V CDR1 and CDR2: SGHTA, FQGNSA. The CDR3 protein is CASSKQGTPNQPQHF. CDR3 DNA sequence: TGTGCCAGCAGCAAACAGGGTACCCCCAATCAGCCCCAGCATTTT.

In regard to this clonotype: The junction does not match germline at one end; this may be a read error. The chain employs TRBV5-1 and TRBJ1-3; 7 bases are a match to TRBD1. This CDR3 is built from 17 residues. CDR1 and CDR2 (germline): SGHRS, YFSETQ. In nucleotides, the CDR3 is TGCGCCAGCAGCTACGGGACTCAGGGGGACTCTAGAAACACCATATATTTT. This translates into CASSYGTQGDSRNTIYF.

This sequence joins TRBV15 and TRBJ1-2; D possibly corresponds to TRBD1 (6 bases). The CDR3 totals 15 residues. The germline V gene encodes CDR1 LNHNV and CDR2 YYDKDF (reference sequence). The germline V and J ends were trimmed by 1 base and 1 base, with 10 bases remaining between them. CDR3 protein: CATSRGGTLNYGYTF. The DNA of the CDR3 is TGTGCCACCAGCAGAGGAGGGACACTTAACTATGGCTACACCTTC.

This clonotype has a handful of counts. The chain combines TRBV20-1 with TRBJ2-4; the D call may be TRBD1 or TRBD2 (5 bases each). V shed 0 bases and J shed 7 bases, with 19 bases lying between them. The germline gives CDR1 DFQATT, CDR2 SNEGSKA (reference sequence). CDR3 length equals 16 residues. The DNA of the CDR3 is TGCAGTGCTAGAGATGTCGGGACCCAGGACGGGAACATTCAGTACTTC. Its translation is CSARDVGTQDGNIQYF.

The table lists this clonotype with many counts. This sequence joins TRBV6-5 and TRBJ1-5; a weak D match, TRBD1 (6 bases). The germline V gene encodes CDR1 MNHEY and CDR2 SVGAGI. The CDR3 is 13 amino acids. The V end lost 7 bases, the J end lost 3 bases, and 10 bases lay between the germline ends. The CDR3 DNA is TGTGCCAGCACCGGACAGCCCAATCAGCCCCAGCATTTT. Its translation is CASTGQPNQPQHF.

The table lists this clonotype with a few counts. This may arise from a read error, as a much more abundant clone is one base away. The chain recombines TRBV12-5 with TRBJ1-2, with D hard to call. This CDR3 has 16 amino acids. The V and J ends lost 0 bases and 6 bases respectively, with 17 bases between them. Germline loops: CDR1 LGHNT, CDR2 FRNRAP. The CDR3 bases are TGTGCTAGTGGTTTGGTAGCCAGACGATCCGGGGATGGCTACACCTTC. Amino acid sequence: CASGLVARRSGDGYTF.

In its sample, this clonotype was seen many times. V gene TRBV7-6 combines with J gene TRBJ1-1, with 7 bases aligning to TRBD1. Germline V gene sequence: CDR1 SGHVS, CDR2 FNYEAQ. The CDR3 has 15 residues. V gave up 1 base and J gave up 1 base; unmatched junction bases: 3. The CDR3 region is CASSLGQGWNTEAFF. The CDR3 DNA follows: TGTGCCAGCAGCTTAGGACAGGGTTGGAACACTGAAGCTTTCTTT. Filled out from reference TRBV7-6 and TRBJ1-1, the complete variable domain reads GAGVSQSPRYKVTKRGQDVALRCDPISGHVSLYWYRQALGQGPEFLTYFNYEAQQDKSGLPNDRFSAERPEGSISTLTIQRTEQRDSAMYRCASSLGQGWNTEAFFGQGTRLTVV.

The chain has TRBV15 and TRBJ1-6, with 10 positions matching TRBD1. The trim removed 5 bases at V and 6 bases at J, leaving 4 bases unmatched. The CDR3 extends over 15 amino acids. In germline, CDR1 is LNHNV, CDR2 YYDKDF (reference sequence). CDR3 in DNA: TGTGCCACCAGCGCCCGGGACAGGGGTAATTCACCCCTCCACTTT. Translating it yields CATSARDRGNSPLHF.

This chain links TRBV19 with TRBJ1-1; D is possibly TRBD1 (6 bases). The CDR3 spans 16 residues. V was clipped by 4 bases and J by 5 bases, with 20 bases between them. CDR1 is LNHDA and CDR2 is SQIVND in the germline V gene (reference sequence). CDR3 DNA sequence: TGTGCCAGTAGTACGGACTCCGGGGTAAGGGGGACTGAAGCTTTCTTT. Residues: CASSTDSGVRGTEAFF.

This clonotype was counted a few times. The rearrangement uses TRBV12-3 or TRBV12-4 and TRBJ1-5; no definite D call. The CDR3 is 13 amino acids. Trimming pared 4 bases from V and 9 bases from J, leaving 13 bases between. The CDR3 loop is CASSSNQVGPQHF. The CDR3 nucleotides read TGTGCCAGCAGTTCAAACCAGGTTGGGCCCCAGCATTTT.

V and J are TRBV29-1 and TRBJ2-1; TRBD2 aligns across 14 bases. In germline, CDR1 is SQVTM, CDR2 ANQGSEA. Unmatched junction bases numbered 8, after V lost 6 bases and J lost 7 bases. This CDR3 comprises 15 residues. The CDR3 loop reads CSVLTSGGANNEQFF. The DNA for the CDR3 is TGCAGCGTGTTGACTAGCGGGGGGGCAAATAATGAGCAGTTCTTC.

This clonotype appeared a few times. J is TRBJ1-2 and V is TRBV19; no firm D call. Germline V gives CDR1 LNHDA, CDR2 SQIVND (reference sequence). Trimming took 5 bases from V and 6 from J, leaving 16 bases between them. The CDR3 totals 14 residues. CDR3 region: CASSYLGRDNGYTF. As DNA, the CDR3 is TGTGCCAGTAGTTATCTGGGCAGAGACAATGGCTACACCTTC.

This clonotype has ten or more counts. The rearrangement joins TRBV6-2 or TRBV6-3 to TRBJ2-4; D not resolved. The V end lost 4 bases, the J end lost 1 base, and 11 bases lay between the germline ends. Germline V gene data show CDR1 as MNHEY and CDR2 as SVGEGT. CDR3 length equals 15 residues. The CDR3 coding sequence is TGTGCCAGCAGTTTGCCGACTGGGGCCAAAAACATTCAGTACTTC. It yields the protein CASSLPTGAKNIQYF.

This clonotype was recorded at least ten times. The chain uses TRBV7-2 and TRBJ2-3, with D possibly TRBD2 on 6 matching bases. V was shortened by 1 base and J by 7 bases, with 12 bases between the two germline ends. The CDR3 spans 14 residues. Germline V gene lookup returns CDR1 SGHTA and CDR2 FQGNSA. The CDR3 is CASSLEVAGNTQYF. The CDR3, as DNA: TGTGCCAGCAGCTTAGAGGTTGCGGGGAATACGCAGTATTTT.

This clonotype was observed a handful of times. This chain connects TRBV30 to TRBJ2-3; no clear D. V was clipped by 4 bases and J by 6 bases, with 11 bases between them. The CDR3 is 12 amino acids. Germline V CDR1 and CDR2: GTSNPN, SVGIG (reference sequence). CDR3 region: CAWKGYADTQYF. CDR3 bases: TGTGCCTGGAAGGGTTACGCGGATACGCAGTATTTT.

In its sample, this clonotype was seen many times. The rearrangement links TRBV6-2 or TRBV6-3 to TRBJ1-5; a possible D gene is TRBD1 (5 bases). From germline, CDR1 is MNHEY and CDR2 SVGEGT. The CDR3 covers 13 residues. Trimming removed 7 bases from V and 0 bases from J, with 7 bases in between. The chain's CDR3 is CASTDSSNQPQHF. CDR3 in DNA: TGTGCCAGCACCGACAGTAGCAATCAGCCCCAGCATTTT.

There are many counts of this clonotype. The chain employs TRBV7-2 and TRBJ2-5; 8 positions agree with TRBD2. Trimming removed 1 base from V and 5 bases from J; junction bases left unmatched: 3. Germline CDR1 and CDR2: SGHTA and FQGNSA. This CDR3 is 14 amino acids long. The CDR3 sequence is CASSLGGGRETQYF. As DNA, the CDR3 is TGTGCCAGCAGCTTAGGCGGGGGGCGGGAGACCCAGTACTTC.

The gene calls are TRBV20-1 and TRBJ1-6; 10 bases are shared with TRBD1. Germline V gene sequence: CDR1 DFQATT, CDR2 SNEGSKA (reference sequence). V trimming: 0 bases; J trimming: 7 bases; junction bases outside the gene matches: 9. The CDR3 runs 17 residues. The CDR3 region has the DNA TGCAGTGCTAGAGATACGGGACAGGGGTCACTAAATTCACCCCTCCACTTT. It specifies CSARDTGQGSLNSPLHF.

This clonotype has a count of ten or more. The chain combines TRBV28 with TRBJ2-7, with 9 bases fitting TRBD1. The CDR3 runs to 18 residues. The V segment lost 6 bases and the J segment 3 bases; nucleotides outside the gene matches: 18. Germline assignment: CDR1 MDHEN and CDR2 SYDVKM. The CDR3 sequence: CASSLDRDRVFGNYEQYF. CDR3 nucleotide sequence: TGTGCCAGCAGCCTAGACCGGGACAGGGTTTTCGGCAACTACGAGCAGTACTTC.

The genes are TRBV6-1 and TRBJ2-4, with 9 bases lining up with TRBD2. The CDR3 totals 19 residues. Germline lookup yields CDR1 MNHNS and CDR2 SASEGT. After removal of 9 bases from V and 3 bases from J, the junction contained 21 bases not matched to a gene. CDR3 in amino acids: CASRGGGISGSQGKNIQYF. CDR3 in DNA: TGTGCCAGTCGAGGGGGGGGGATTAGCGGGAGTCAGGGCAAAAACATTCAGTACTTC.

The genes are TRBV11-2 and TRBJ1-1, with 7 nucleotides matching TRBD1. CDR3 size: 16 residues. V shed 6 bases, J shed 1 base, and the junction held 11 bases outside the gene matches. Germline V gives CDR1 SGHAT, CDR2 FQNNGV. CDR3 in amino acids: CASRSLRTGPNTEAFF. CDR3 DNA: TGTGCCAGCAGATCCCTCAGGACAGGACCGAACACTGAAGCTTTCTTT.

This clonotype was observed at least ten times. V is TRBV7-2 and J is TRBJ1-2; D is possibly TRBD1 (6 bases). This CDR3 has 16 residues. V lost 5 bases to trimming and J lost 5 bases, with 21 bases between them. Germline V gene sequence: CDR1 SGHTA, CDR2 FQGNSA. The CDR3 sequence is CASSPTAAGGGYGYTF. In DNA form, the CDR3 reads TGTGCCAGCAGCCCAACGGCGGCCGGGGGCGGGTATGGCTACACCTTC. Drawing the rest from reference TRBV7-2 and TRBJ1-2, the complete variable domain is GAGVSQSPSNKVTEKGKDVELRCDPISGHTALYWYRQSLGQGLEFLIYFQGNSAPDKSGLPSDRFSAERTGGSVSTLTIQRTQQEDSAVYLCASSPTAAGGGYGYTFGSGTRLTVV.

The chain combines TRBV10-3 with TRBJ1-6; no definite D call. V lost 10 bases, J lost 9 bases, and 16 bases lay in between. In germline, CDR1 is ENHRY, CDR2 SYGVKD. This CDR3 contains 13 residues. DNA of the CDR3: TGTGCCACTGGGATGAGCTACGGTTCACCCCTCCACTTT. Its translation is CATGMSYGSPLHF.

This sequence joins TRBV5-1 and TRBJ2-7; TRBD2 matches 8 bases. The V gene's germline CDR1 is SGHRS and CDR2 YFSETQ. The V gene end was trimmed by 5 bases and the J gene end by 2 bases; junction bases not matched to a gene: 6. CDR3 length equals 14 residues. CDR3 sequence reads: CASRPQAGAYEQYF. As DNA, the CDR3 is TGCGCCAGCAGACCGCAAGCGGGAGCCTACGAGCAGTACTTC. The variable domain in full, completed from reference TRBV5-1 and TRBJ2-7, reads KAGVTQTPRYLIKTRGQQVTLSCSPISGHRSVSWYQQTPGQGLQFLFEYFSETQRNKGNFPGRFSGRQFSNSRSEMNVSTLELGDSALYLCASRPQAGAYEQYFGPGTRLTVT.

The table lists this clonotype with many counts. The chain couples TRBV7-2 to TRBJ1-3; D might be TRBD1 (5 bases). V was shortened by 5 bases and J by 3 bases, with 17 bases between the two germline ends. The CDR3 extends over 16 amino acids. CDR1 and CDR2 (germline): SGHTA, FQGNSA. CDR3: CASSVMSGSFGNTIYF. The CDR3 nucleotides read TGTGCCAGCAGCGTTATGTCAGGGTCGTTTGGAAACACCATATATTTT.

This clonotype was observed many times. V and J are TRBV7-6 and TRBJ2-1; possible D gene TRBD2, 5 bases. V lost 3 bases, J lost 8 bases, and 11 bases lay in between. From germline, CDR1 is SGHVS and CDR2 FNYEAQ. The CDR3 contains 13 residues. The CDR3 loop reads CASSFGEGDEQFF. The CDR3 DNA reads TGTGCCAGCAGCTTCGGAGAGGGCGATGAGCAGTTCTTC.

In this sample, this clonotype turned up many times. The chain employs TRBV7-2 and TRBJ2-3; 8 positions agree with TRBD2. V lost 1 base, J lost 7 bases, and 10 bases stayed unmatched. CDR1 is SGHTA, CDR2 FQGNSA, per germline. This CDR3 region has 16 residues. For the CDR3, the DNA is TGTGCCAGCAGCTTAGACGGGGGGGCCACGGGGAATACGCAGTATTTT. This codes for CASSLDGGATGNTQYF.

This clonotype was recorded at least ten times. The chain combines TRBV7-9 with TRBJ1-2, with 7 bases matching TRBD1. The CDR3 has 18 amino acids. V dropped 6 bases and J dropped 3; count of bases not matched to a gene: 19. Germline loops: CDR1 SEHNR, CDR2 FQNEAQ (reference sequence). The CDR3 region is CASRPKTGINLSDYGYTF. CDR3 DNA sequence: TGTGCCAGCAGGCCTAAGACAGGGATTAATTTAAGCGACTATGGCTACACCTTC.

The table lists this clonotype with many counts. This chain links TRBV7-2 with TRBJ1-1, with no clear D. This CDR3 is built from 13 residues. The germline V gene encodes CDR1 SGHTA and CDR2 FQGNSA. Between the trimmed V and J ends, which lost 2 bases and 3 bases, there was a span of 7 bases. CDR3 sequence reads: CASSLQVYTEAFF. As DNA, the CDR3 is TGTGCCAGCAGCTTACAGGTGTACACTGAAGCTTTCTTT.

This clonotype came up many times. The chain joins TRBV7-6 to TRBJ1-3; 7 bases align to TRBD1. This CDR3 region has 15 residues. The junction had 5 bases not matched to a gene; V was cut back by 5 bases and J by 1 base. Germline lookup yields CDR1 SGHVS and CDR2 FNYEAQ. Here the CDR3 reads CASSPTGVSGNTIYF. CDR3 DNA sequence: TGTGCCAGCAGCCCCACAGGGGTTTCTGGAAACACCATATATTTT.

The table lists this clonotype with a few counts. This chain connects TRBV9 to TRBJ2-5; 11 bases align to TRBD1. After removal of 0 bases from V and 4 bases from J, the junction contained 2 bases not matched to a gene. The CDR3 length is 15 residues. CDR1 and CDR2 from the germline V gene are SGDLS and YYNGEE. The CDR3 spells CASSVVGTGGETQYF. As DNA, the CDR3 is TGTGCCAGCAGCGTAGTCGGGACAGGGGGAGAGACCCAGTACTTC.